The rows below give T cell receptor beta chains drawn from one sample of a study of memory CD4+ T cells and cytomegalovirus serostatus. The repertoire was sequenced with immunoSEQ multiplex PCR; TCRdb's copy has only in-frame clones and lacks some. This sample has approximately 92,000 clones, with roughly 80% found just once. The sequenced sample consisted of memory CD4+ T cells from blood. These receptors all stem from an adult in good health and CMV-seropositive. Both conserved end residues are part of each CDR3. D genes are given only for firm matches. Size tells how often a clone was seen (once, few, many) or the class of an expanded clone, and some rows leave it out.

size	V	J	D	DNA	CDR3
.	TRBV27	TRBJ1-1	TRBD1	TGTGCCAGCAGACAGGGGGATATTGAAGCTTTCTTT	CASRQGDIEAFF
.	TRBV18	TRBJ2-5	.	TGTGCCAGCTCACCACGGAGTGGGGGCGTGGAGACCCAGTACTTC	CASSPRSGGVETQYF
.	TRBV2	TRBJ2-1	.	TGTGCCAGCAGGGACAGAACCTCCTACAATGAGCAGTTCTTC	CASRDRTSYNEQFF
.	TRBV29-1	TRBJ1-1	.	TGCAGCGCCCCCCAGGGAGGAGGGGTGAACACTGAAGCTTTCTTT	CSAPQGGGVNTEAFF
.	TRBV30	TRBJ2-5	TRBD1	TGTGCCTGGAGCAGGGGGAAACAGACCCAGTACTTC	CAWSRGKQTQYF
.	TRBV15	TRBJ1-5	.	TGTGCCACCAGCAGACTTCACGATCAGCCCCAGCATTTT	CATSRLHDQPQHF
.	TRBV28	TRBJ1-5	.	TGTGCCAGCAGTTTATTGTTAGGGCAGGTTAGCAATCAGCCCCAGCATTTT	CASSLLLGQVSNQPQHF
.	TRBV5-4	TRBJ1-1	TRBD1	TGTGCCAGCAGCTCGGTACAGGGGGCGCGTCAGGGTGAAGCTTTCTTT	CASSSVQGARQGEAFF
.	TRBV4-1	TRBJ1-2	.	TGCGCCAGCAGCCAAGATTGGCCAGGGCCCTATGGCTACACCTTC	CASSQDWPGPYGYTF
.	TRBV7-2	TRBJ2-3	TRBD2	TGTGCCAGCAGCCTCCACGGGACTAGCGGGAGCGCAGATACGCAGTATTTT	CASSLHGTSGSADTQYF
.	TRBV19	TRBJ1-2	.	TGTGCCAGTAGACGGGGGCGCGAGAACTATGGCTACACCTTC	CASRRGRENYGYTF
.	TRBV27	TRBJ2-6	TRBD1	TGTGCCAGCAGCCGGACAGGGTATAGCTCTGGGGCCAACGTCCTGACTTTC	CASSRTGYSSGANVLTF
.	TRBV9	TRBJ2-5	.	TGTGCCAGCAGCGTGCGGACTTCATGGGGAGAGACCCAGTACTTC	CASSVRTSWGETQYF
.	TRBV5-4	TRBJ2-1	TRBD2	TGTGCCAGCAGCTTGACTAGCGGGAGGGCCAATGAGCAGTTCTTC	CASSLTSGRANEQFF
.	TRBV6-6	TRBJ2-1	.	TGTGCCAGTGGGAACACCTACAATGAGCAGTTCTTC	CASGNTYNEQFF
.	TRBV19	TRBJ2-7	.	TGTGCCAGTAGTATAGGTGGCGAGCAGTACTTC	CASSIGGEQYF
.	TRBV5-1	TRBJ2-7	TRBD2	TGCGCCAGCAGCTTGGGTGGGGGACTAGCAGGATCGCAGCAGTACTTC	CASSLGGGLAGSQQYF
.	TRBV11-2	TRBJ2-3	TRBD2	TGTGCCAGCAGAAAGCTTAATAGCGGGAGGGCCCCAGATACGCAGTATTTT	CASRKLNSGRAPDTQYF
.	TRBV2	TRBJ2-4	TRBD1	TGTGCCAGCAGTGAGACAGGGGGGAAAAACATTCAGTACTTC	CASSETGGKNIQYF
.	TRBV29-1	TRBJ2-2	.	TGCAGCGTGGGTTCCGGGGCGAACACCGGGGAGCTGTTTTTT	CSVGSGANTGELFF
few	TRBV5-4	TRBJ1-2	.	TGTGCCAGCAGCTTGTTAGGACAGACCTTCTATGGCTACACCTTC	CASSLLGQTFYGYTF
.	TRBV19	TRBJ2-7	TRBD1	TGTGCCAGTAGTCCAGGACAGGGGCGATCCTACGAGCAGTACTTC	CASSPGQGRSYEQYF
.	TRBV5-1	TRBJ2-5	.	TGCGCCAGCAGCTTTGCGGAGACCCAGTACTTC	CASSFAETQYF
.	TRBV5-1	TRBJ2-3	.	TGCGCCAGCAGCGCAGGGGGCACAGATACGCAGTATTTT	CASSAGGTDTQYF
.	TRBV18	TRBJ2-2	TRBD2	TGTGCCAGCTCATCCGGGACTATGAACACCGGGGAGCTGTTTTTT	CASSSGTMNTGELFF
.	TRBV7-2	TRBJ1-2	.	TGTGCCAGCAGCTTAGTAACCTATGGCTACACCTTC	CASSLVTYGYTF
.	TRBV29-1	TRBJ2-5	TRBD1	TGCAGCGTAGGCGGGACAGGTGGCGAGACCCAGTACTTC	CSVGGTGGETQYF
.	TRBV5-1	TRBJ2-5	TRBD2	TGCGCCAGCAGCTTCTTAGCGGGAGTCCAAGAGACCCAGTACTTC	CASSFLAGVQETQYF
.	TRBV5-6	TRBJ2-7	.	TGTGCCAGCAGCTTGTTCTCCCCGAGCTCCTACGAGCAGTACTTC	CASSLFSPSSYEQYF
.	TRBV9	TRBJ1-2	.	TGTGCCAGCAGCGCCCGGGTGGGTGGCTACACCTTC	CASSARVGGYTF
.	TRBV6-5	TRBJ2-7	.	TGTGCCAGCCAATCCAACGCGGGGATCGAGCAGTACTTC	CASQSNAGIEQYF